This T cell receptor (beta chain) is from a study of blood T cell repertoires in COVID-19. Looking at the study overall: Whether acute or convalescent, the COVID-19 samples came from the United States, Italy and Spain.

Per the germline V gene, CDR1 is MNHNY and CDR2 is SVGAGI (reference sequence). With 5 bases clipped from V and 7 bases from J, the junction kept 5 bases outside the gene matches. The length of the CDR3 is 13 residues. Sequencing used immunoSEQ multiplex PCR; TCRdb keeps in-frame clones, though not all of them. The repertoire holds approximately 270,000 clones, with around 88% as singletons. The TCR comes from a young woman with COVID-19, enrolled during active disease. What was sequenced was peripheral blood. This rearrangement joins TRBV6-6 to TRBJ2-4, with 7 bases lining up with TRBD1. The chain's CDR3 is CASSEGALNIQYF. The DNA for the CDR3 is TGTGCCAGCAGTGAGGGGGCCTTGAACATTCAGTACTTC.